This TCR beta chain originates from a study of shared clonotypes between healthy human individuals. The wider study: Plates per donor: three CD4 naive, three CD4 memory, two CD8 naive, one CD8 memory.

Naive CD8 populations comprised CD45RO-negative cells positively selected for CCR7, excluding terminally differentiated effector memory CD45RA+ cells. Produced via immunoSEQ multiplex PCR; TCRdb's table is partial and in-frame only. The sample holds about 2 million clones, around 96% seen once. The germline V and J ends were trimmed by 2 bases and 2 bases, with 9 bases remaining between them. Per germline, CDR1 SEHNR and CDR2 FQNEAQ (reference sequence). The CDR3 length is 14 residues. Concerning this clone itself: As yet, its antigen is unknown.

General observations from the study: Non-shared clonotypes displayed generation probabilities falling below those of clonotypes present in all four donors. Rarefaction revealed incomplete sorted-subset sequencing despite large depth.

The chain joins TRBV7-9 to TRBJ1-2; D is ambiguous. This receptor was identified in a young man in good health. Sequencing was carried out using naive CD8+ T cells sorted from blood. The CDR3, as DNA: TGTGCCAGCAGCTTACCGGCGGGGAACTATGGCTACACCTTC. This codes for CASSLPAGNYGYTF.